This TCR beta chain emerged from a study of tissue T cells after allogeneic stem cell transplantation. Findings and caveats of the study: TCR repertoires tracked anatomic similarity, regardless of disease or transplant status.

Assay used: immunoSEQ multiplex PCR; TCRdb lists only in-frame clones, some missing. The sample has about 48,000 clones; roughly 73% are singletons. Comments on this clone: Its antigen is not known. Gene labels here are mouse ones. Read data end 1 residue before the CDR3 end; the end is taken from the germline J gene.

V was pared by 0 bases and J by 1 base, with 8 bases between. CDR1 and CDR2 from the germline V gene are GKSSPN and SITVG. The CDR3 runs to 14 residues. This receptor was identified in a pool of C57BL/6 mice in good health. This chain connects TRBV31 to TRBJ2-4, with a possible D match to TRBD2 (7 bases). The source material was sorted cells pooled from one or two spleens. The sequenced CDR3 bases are TGTGCCTGGAGTCTAGGGGGGGGTCAAAACACCTTGTAC. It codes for CAWSLGGGQNTLY. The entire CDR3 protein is CAWSLGGGQNTLYF.